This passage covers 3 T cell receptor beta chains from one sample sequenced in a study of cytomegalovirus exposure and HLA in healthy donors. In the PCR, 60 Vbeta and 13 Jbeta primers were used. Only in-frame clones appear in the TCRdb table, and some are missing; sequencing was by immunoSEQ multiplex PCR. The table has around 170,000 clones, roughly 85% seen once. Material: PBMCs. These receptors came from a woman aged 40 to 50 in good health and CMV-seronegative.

CDR3 sequence (DNA): TGTGCCAGCAGCTCTCGCTGGACAGGGGTTGAAAAACTGTTTTTT. It specifies CASSSRWTGVEKLFF. The J gene is TRBJ1-4, the V gene TRBV6-6, with 9 bases identical to TRBD1. Germline-derived CDR1 and CDR2 are MNHNY and SVGAGI (reference sequence). V was pared by 6 bases and J by 7 bases, with 9 bases of the junction left unmatched. CDR3 length equals 15 residues.

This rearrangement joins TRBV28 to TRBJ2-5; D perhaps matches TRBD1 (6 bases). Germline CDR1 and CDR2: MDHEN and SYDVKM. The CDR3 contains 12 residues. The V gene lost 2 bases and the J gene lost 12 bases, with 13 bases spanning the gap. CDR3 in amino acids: CASSLNTGHEYF. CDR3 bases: TGTGCCAGCAGTTTAAATACAGGGCACGAGTACTTC.

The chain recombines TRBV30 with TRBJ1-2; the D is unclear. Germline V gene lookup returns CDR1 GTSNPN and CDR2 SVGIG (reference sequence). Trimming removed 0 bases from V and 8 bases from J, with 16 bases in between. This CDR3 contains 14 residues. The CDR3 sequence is CAWSVRGPARGYTF. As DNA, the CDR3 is TGTGCCTGGAGTGTACGAGGCCCTGCAAGAGGCTACACCTTC.